This T cell receptor beta chain emerged from a study of cytomegalovirus exposure and HLA in healthy donors. Trimming shortened V by 2 bases and J by 0 bases, and 10 bases separated the two germline ends. Germline V gene data show CDR1 as SGHRS and CDR2 as YFSETQ. The CDR3 has 15 amino acids. This clone was observed a handful of times. In the PCR, 60 Vbeta and 13 Jbeta primers were used. Produced via immunoSEQ multiplex PCR; TCRdb's table is partial and in-frame only. This table holds around 70,000 clones, 60% to 75% found once. The TCR sequence derives from a man aged 70-80 years in good health and CMV-seronegative. What was sequenced was PBMCs. The chain carries TRBV5-1 and TRBJ2-3; D gene ambiguous. CDR3 in amino acids: CASSFVSDSTDTQYF. For the CDR3, the DNA is TGCGCCAGCAGCTTCGTAAGCGACAGCACAGATACGCAGTATTTT.